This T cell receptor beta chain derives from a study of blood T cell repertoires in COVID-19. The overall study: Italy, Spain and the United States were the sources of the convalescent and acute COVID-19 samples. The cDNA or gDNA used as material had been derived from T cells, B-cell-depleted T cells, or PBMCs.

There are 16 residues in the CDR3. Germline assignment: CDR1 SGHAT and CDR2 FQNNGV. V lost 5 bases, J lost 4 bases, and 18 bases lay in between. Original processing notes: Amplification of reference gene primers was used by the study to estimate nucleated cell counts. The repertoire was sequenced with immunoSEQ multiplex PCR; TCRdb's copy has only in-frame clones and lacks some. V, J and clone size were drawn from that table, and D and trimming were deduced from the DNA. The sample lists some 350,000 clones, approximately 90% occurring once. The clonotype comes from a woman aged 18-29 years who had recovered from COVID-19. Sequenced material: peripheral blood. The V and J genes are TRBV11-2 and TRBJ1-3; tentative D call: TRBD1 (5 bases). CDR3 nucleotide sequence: TGTGCCAGCAGCCGCCAAGGAGGGGCGGGAGGAAACACCATATATTTT. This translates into CASSRQGGAGGNTIYF.